These T cell receptor beta chains were read from a single sample in a study of T cell responses to AZD1222 COVID-19 vaccine. Assay: immunoSEQ multiplex PCR; the TCRdb copy retains only in-frame clones and omits some. This table has around 160,000 clones, about nine tenths appearing once. The source was peripheral blood, collected on day 0 of AZD1222 vaccination. The receptors originated from an adult in good health. CDR3s include the opening cysteine and the closing phenylalanine or tryptophan.

TRBJ1-2 | TRBV6-2/TRBV6-3 | 15 | CASSYPRTGNYGYTF
TRBJ2-1 | TRBV15 | 16 | CATSRGRSQTYNEQFF
TRBJ1-5 | TRBV19 | 15 | CASSIGALIQQPQHF
TRBJ2-1 | TRBV20-1 | 11 | CSARDGYEQFF
TRBJ2-5 | TRBV6-5 | 15 | CASSYPPQGAETQYF
TRBJ2-3 | TRBV18 | 15 | CASSPPGPARGTQYF
TRBJ2-7 | TRBV7-2 | 17 | CASSLIRGLAGGIEQYF
TRBJ2-5 | TRBV18 | 14 | CASSPPVSGETQYF
TRBJ2-1 | TRBV28 | 13 | CASSLAGYNEQFF
TRBJ2-7 | TRBV10-3 | 16 | CAISESPLAGTYEQYF
TRBJ1-4 | TRBV30 | 15 | CAWRAGPGGDEKLFF
TRBJ1-4 | TRBV7-9 | 14 | CASSLSGGGEKLFF
TRBJ1-5 | TRBV28 | 15 | CASRKMTGSNQPQHF
TRBJ1-5 | TRBV19 | 13 | CASSADREQPQHF
TRBJ1-6 | TRBV18 | 13 | CASSDRGNSPLHF
TRBJ1-1 | TRBV6-5 | 13 | CASSYVATVEAFF
TRBJ2-3 | TRBV18 | 16 | CASSPMWRESTDTQYF
TRBJ2-3 | TRBV28 | 16 | CASSLSGQGYTDTQYF
TRBJ2-1 | TRBV6-5 | 14 | CASSSRDSGDEQFF
TRBJ1-2 | TRBV19 | 14 | CASSISRGLHGYTF
TRBJ2-7 | TRBV2 | 13 | CASSAVTAYEQYF